Each of the 3 T cell receptor beta chains below was sequenced from the same sample in a study of cytomegalovirus exposure and HLA in healthy donors. A multiplex PCR was run with 60 Vbeta primers and 13 Jbeta primers. Using immunoSEQ multiplex PCR, the repertoire was profiled, and TCRdb retains in-frame clones only, with some absent. Altogether approximately 170,000 clones are present, 80% being singletons, with the ten largest covering about 2.2%. Sequencing was done on a sample of PBMCs. The receptors shown here come from a male donor in good health and CMV-seronegative.

There are a few counts of this clone. V gene TRBV10-3 combines with J gene TRBJ2-3; 10 bases are a match to TRBD1. V lost 8 bases and J lost 1; bases outside the gene matches: 0. The CDR3 totals 13 residues. The V gene's germline CDR1 is ENHRY and CDR2 SYGVKD. This chain's CDR3 is CAIGTGGTDTQYF. As DNA, the CDR3 is TGTGCCATCGGGACAGGGGGCACAGATACGCAGTATTTT.

The J gene is TRBJ2-2, the V gene TRBV19, with a tentative D call TRBD1 (6 bases). The CDR3 is 16 residues long. Germline values: CDR1 LNHDA, CDR2 SQIVND (reference sequence). V gave up 4 bases and J gave up 0 bases, with 12 bases separating them. The CDR3 sequence: CASSTGTPTNTGELFF. The CDR3 bases are TGTGCCAGTAGTACCGGGACACCTACGAACACCGGGGAGCTGTTTTTT. The full variable domain, its missing parts supplied by reference TRBV19 and TRBJ2-2, is DGGITQSPKYLFRKEGQNVTLSCEQNLNHDAMYWYRQDPGQGLRLIYYSQIVNDFQKGDIAEGYSVSREKKESFPLTVTSAQKNPTAFYLCASSTGTPTNTGELFFGEGSRLTVL.

This clone was recorded only once. The chain has TRBV30 and TRBJ1-1, with 8 bases lining up with TRBD1. The J segment lost 1 base and the V segment lost 4 bases, leaving 5 bases of the junction unmatched. Germline values: CDR1 GTSNPN, CDR2 SVGIG (reference sequence). The CDR3 is 14 residues long. CDR3 region: CAWTTGAPNTEAFF. In nucleotides, the CDR3 is TGTGCCTGGACGACAGGGGCCCCGAACACTGAAGCTTTCTTT.